The 12 T cell receptor beta chains given below trace back to one sample, sequenced in a study of tumor and adjacent non-tumor tissue in lung cancer. This sample's RNA came from whole unsorted tissue. The library came from three nested PCR rounds adapted from ARM-PCR protocols. TCRdb reprocessed the multiplex PCR reads via MiXCR and lists one record per CDR3 protein. The sample has approximately 150,000 distinct CDR3 sequences; approximately 66% are singletons. Specimen: lung tumor tissue. These TCRs come from a man in his sixties with small cell lung cancer.

About this clonotype itself: An end of the junction does not agree with germline; a read error may underlie this. The rearrangement links TRBV6-2 or TRBV6-3 to TRBJ2-3; TRBD2 matches 10 bases. Looked up from germline, CDR1 is MNHEY and CDR2 is SVGEGT. The CDR3 has 14 residues. CDR3 nucleotides: TGTGCCAACAGTTACGGAAGCGGGAGGGCTACACAGTATTTT. This sequence encodes CANSYGSGRATQYF.

In regard to this clonotype: One end of the junction fails to match germline, which may point to a read error. The chain is built from TRBV13 and TRBJ1-2; D remains ambiguous. There are 12 residues in the CDR3. The germline CDR1 and CDR2 sequences are PRHDT and FYEKMQ (reference sequence). CDR3 in DNA: TGTGCCAGCAGTTTAGGGTACTATGACTACACCTTT. It translates to CASSLGYYDYTF.

With regard to this clonotype: A junction boundary mismatches the germline segment, possibly from a read error. V is TRBV19 and J is TRBJ1-5, with TRBD1 identical over 7 bases. The germline CDR1 and CDR2 sequences are LNHDA and SQIVND (reference sequence). There are 14 residues in the CDR3. Written as DNA, the CDR3 is TGTGCCAGCCTTGAGACAGGGAACAATCGGCCCCAGCATTTT. Protein sequence: CASLETGNNRPQHF.

Comment on this clonotype: This may stem from a read error, because a much larger clone lies one nucleotide away. The rearrangement uses TRBV6-5 and TRBJ1-2; 7 positions agree with TRBD1. This CDR3 is 12 amino acids long. J was trimmed by 8 bases and V by 10 bases; bases with no gene match: 10. Germline CDR1 MNHEY, CDR2 SVGAGI. This chain's CDR3 is CAITDRDRGYTF. The CDR3 coding sequence is TGTGCCATCACAGACAGGGACCGCGGCTACACCTTC.

A word on this clonotype: The junction differs from germline at one of its ends, possibly a read error. The rearrangement uses TRBV20-1 and TRBJ2-4; 8 bases agree with TRBD2. From germline, CDR1 is DFQATT and CDR2 SNEGSKA (reference sequence). This CDR3 has 14 residues. CDR3 bases: TGCAGTGTTACAAGCGGGAGCGAGGGGGGCATTCGGTACTTC. Its protein product is CSVTSGSEGGIRYF.

This clonotype was observed a handful of times. This chain uses TRBV20-1 with TRBJ1-1, with unresolved D. Trimming removed 5 bases from V and 10 bases from J, with 17 bases in between. Germline V gene data show CDR1 as DFQATT and CDR2 as SNEGSKA (reference sequence). The CDR3 length is 12 residues. CDR3 amino acids: CSALSVDRGAFF. Written as DNA, the CDR3 is TGCAGTGCTTTAAGCGTCGACCGTGGAGCTTTCTTT.

The J gene is TRBJ2-5, the V gene TRBV6-6; D may correspond to TRBD1 or TRBD2 (5 bases each). Germline-derived CDR1 and CDR2 are MNHNY and SVGAGI (reference sequence). The length of the CDR3 is 15 residues. Trimming pared 0 bases from V and 1 base from J, leaving 9 bases between. CDR3 residues: CASSYSVGTQETQYF. CDR3 nucleotide sequence: TGTGCCAGCAGTTACTCGGTGGGGACCCAAGAGACCCAGTACTTC.

This rearrangement joins TRBV2 to TRBJ2-7; unclear D gene. The CDR3 extends over 11 amino acids. Germline CDR1 SNHLY, CDR2 FYNNEI. Trimming took 10 bases from V and 1 from J, leaving 8 bases between them. DNA of the CDR3: TGTGCCAACGGCCCGTCCTACGAGCAGTACTTC. Amino acids: CANGPSYEQYF.

Regarding this clonotype: One junction end disagrees with the germline gene, perhaps due to a read error. The chain joins TRBV6-1 to TRBJ2-3; tentative D call: TRBD2 (6 bases). Per the germline V gene, CDR1 is MNHNS and CDR2 is SASEGT. The CDR3 extends over 16 amino acids. The CDR3 region has the DNA TGTGCCTGCAGTGTAGCTTGGGGGGTTCAATACGATACGCAGTATTTT. Its translation: CACSVAWGVQYDTQYF.

For this clonotype: Mismatch with germline at one junction end may stem from a read error. This sequence joins TRBV11-2 and TRBJ2-3; D call uncertain. This CDR3 comprises 13 residues. Germline CDR1 and CDR2: SGHAT and FQNNGV. The CDR3 spells CAGSLSLADTQYF. In DNA, the CDR3 is TGTGCCGGCAGCCTTAGCCTCGCAGATACGCAATATTTT. The variable domain in full, with the rest retrieved from reference TRBV11-2 and TRBJ2-3, is EAGVAQSPRYKIIEKRQSVAFWCNPISGHATLYWYQQILGQGPKLLIQFQNNGVVDDSQLPKDRFSAERLKGVDSTLKIQPAKLEDSAVYLCAGSLSLADTQYFGPGTRLTVL.

In its sample, this clonotype was seen once. One junction end does not reproduce the germline sequence, and a read error may be involved. The chain has TRBV6-1 and TRBJ2-5; D gene unclear. This CDR3 contains 14 residues. Per the germline V gene, CDR1 is MNHNS and CDR2 is SASEGT. CDR3 residues: CANSLEVRYETQYF. DNA of the CDR3: TGTGCCAACAGTTTAGAGGTCAGGTATGAGACCCAGTACTTC.

This clonotype was found many times. The chain recombines TRBV28 with TRBJ2-2; TRBD1 agrees at 7 bases. Germline CDR1 MDHEN, CDR2 SYDVKM. This CDR3 spans 16 amino acids. Losses at the gene ends were 5 bases for V and 6 bases for J; bases not matched to a gene: 12. CDR3 sequence (DNA): TGTGCCAGCAGTCCAGGGGGACAGCCACGGCCCGGGGAGCTGTTTTTT. Its protein is CASSPGGQPRPGELFF.